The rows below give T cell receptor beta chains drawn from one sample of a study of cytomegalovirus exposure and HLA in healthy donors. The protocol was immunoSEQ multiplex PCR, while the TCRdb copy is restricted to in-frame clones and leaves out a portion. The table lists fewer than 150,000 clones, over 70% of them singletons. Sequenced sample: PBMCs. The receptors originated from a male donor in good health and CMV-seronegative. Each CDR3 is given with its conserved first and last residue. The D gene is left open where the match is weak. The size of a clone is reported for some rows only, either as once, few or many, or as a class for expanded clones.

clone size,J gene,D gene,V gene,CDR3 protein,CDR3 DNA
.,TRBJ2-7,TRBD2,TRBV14,CASSQSAGGPISSYEQYF,TGTGCCAGCAGCCAGTCAGCGGGAGGGCCGATCAGTTCCTACGAGCAGTACTTC
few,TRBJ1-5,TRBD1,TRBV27,CASREETGSNQPQHF,TGTGCCAGCAGGGAAGAGACAGGGAGCAATCAGCCCCAGCATTTT
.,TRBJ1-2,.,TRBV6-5,CASSYSDSSGYTF,TGTGCCAGCAGTTACTCGGACTCCTCTGGCTACACCTTC
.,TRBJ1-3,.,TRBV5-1,CASSFVPGGNSGNTIYF,TGCGCCAGCAGCTTCGTTCCAGGAGGCAACTCTGGAAACACCATATATTTT
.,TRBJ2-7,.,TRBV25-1,CASSGKTSRDYEQYF,TGTGCCAGCAGTGGGAAGACAAGTAGAGACTACGAGCAGTACTTC
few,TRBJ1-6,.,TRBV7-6,CASSLGPRGTGYNSPLHF,TGTGCCAGCAGCTTAGGCCCGAGGGGGACCGGGTATAATTCACCCCTCCACTTT
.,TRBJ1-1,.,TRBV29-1,CSATGRVAFF,TGCAGCGCTACAGGGAGAGTAGCTTTCTTT
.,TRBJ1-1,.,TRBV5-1,CASAASNWNTEAFF,TGCGCCAGCGCCGCTAGTAATTGGAACACTGAAGCTTTCTTT
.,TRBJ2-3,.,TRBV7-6,CASSLMESGTDTQYF,TGTGCCAGCAGCTTAATGGAGAGCGGCACAGATACGCAGTATTTT
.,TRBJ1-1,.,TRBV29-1,CSVAGKVRTEAFF,TGCAGCGTAGCAGGGAAGGTCCGCACTGAAGCTTTCTTT
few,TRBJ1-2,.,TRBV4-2,CASSQDIGREGGYTF,TGTGCCAGCAGCCAAGATATAGGACGTGAGGGTGGCTACACCTTC
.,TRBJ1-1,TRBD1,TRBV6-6,CASRTQDRGCGAFF,TGTGCCAGCAGAACTCAGGACAGGGGGTGCGGTGCTTTCTTT
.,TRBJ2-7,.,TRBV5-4,CVSSFQSAYEQYF,TGTGTCAGCAGCTTTCAGTCCGCCTACGAGCAGTACTTC
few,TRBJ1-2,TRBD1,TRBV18,CASSSWTGSNYGYTF,TGTGCCAGCTCAAGCTGGACAGGCTCTAACTATGGCTACACCTTC
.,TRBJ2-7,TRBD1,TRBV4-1,CASSQEWRTGDSYEQYF,TGCGCCAGCAGCCAAGAATGGCGGACAGGGGATTCCTACGAGCAGTACTTC
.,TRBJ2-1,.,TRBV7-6,CPSSCRGVAYNEQFF,TGTCCCAGCAGCTGTCGCGGGGTCGCCTACAATGAGCAGTTCTTC
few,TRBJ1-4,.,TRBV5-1,CASSLARSGVEGEKLFF,TGCGCCAGCAGCTTGGCCCGTTCAGGGGTAGAGGGTGAAAAACTGTTTTTT
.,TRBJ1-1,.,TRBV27,CASRSGVTEAFF,TGTGCCAGCAGATCGGGGGTTACTGAAGCTTTCTTT
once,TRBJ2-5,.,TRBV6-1,CASSRYQETQYF,TGTGCCAGCAGCCGGTACCAAGAGACCCAGTACTTC
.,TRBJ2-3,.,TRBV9,CASSVEGVRGGTDTQYF,TGTGCCAGCAGCGTAGAAGGCGTCAGGGGGGGCACAGATACGCAGTATTTT
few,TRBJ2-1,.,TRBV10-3,CAISEEEENEQFF,TGTGCCATCAGTGAAGAGGAGGAGAATGAGCAGTTCTTC
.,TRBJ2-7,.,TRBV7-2,CASSLTGTSYEQYF,TGTGCCAGCAGCCTAACCGGGACAAGCTACGAGCAGTACTTC
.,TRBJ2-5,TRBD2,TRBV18,CASSPRIAGVSETQYF,TGTGCCAGCTCACCACGGATAGCGGGAGTATCAGAGACCCAGTACTTC
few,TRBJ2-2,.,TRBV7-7,CASSLRSNTGELFF,TGTGCTAGCAGCTTAAGGAGTAACACCGGGGAGCTGTTTTTT
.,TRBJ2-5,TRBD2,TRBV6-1,CASSGGLVKETQYF,TGTGCCAGCAGTGGGGGACTAGTAAAAGAGACCCAGTACTTC
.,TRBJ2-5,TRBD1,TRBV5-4,CASSLARGSNRETQYF,TGTGCCAGCAGCTTGGCCAGGGGGAGCAACAGAGAGACCCAGTACTTC
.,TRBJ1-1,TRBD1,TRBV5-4,CASSLVGTGGTEAFF,TGTGCCAGCAGCTTGGTTGGGACAGGGGGCACTGAAGCTTTCTTT
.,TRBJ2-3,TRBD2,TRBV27,CASSFLYGGAGGTDTQYF,TGTGCCAGCAGTTTCCTCTACGGGGGAGCGGGGGGCACAGATACGCAGTATTTT
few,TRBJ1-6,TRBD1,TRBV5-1,CASSFSGTANSPLHF,TGCGCCAGCAGCTTCTCCGGGACAGCTAATTCACCCCTCCACTTT
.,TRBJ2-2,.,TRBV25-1,CASSESSLGNTGELFF,TGTGCCAGCAGTGAATCGAGTCTCGGTAACACCGGGGAGCTGTTTTTT
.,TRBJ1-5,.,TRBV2,CARSESRTDYNQPQHF,TGTGCCCGCAGTGAATCTAGGACAGATTACAATCAGCCCCAGCATTTT
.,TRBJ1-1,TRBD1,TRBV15,CATRRQGNTEAFF,TGTGCCACGAGAAGACAGGGGAACACTGAAGCTTTCTTT
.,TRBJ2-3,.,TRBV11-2,CASSPTPGADTQYF,TGTGCCAGCAGCCCGACCCCAGGGGCAGATACGCAGTATTTT
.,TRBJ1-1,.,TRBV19,CASSIDRGSGGAFF,TGTGCCAGTAGTATAGATCGAGGCAGTGGAGGAGCTTTCTTT
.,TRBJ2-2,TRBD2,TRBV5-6,CASSNPSSGGTTGELFF,TGTGCCAGCAGCAACCCCAGTAGCGGGGGGACGACCGGGGAGCTGTTTTTT
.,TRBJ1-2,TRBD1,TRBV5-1,CASSWGQGNGYTF,TGCGCCAGCAGCTGGGGACAGGGTAATGGCTACACCTTC
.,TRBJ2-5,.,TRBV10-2,CASRGGRNQETQYF,TGCGCCAGCAGGGGAGGACGGAACCAAGAGACCCAGTACTTC
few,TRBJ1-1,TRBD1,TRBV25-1,CASSEFRWDRGPTEAFF,TGTGCCAGCAGTGAATTCCGCTGGGACAGGGGGCCCACTGAAGCTTTCTTT
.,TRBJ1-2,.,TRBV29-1,CSVESGVDYGYTF,TGCAGCGTTGAATCGGGTGTCGACTATGGCTACACCTTC
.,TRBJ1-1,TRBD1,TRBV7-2,CASSYDRGRTEAFF,TGTGCCAGCAGCTACGACAGGGGGCGCACTGAAGCTTTCTTT